This TCR beta chain was captured in a study of blood T cell repertoires in COVID-19. The overall study: Sample material is recorded as cDNA or gDNA derived from T cells, B-cell-depleted T cells, or PBMCs.

In the original analysis: Amplification of reference gene primers provided the estimated nucleated cell counts. Using immunoSEQ multiplex PCR, the repertoire was profiled, and TCRdb retains in-frame clones only, with some absent. V and J calls and clone size are those listed in that table; D and trimming were worked out from the DNA. The repertoire has about 230,000 clones, roughly 85% of them found once; the top ten carry about 0.93%. Germline-derived CDR1 and CDR2 are MRHNA and SNTAGT. The CDR3 extends over 13 amino acids. V lost 5 bases, J lost 2 bases, and 9 bases lay in between. The clonotype comes from a man aged 35 to 55 with acute or convalescent COVID-19. Specimen: peripheral blood. The gene calls are TRBV6-4 and TRBJ1-1, with a possible D match to TRBD1 (6 bases). In DNA, the CDR3 is TGTGCCAGCAGTCAGGACAGAAACACTGAAGCTTTCTTT. Translating gives CASSQDRNTEAFF.